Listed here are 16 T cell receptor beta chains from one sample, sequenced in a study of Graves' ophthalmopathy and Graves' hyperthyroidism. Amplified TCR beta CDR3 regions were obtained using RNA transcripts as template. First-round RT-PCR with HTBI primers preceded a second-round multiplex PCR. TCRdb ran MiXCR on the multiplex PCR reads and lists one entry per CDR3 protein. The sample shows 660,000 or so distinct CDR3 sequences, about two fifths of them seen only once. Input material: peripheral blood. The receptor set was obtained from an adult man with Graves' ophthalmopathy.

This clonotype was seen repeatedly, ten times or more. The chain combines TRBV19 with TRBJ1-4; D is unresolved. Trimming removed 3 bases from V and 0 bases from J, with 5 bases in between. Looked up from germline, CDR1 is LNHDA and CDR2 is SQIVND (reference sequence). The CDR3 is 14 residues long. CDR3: CASSMTATNEKLFF. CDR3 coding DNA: TGTGCCAGTAGTATGACTGCAACTAATGAAAAACTGTTTTTT.

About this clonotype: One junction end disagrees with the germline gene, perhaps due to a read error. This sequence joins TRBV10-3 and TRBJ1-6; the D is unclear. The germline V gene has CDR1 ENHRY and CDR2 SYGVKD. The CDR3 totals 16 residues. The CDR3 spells CASSYLSRQSDSPLHF. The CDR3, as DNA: TGTGCCAGCAGTTACCTCTCCCGGCAGTCGGATTCACCCCTCCACTTT.

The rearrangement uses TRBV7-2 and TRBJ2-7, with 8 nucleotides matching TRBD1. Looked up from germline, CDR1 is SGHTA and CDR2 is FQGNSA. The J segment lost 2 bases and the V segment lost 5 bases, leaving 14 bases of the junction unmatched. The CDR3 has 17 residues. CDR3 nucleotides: TGTGCCAGCAGCCTCCCGGCAGGGGGCATTAGAACCTACGAGCAGTACTTC. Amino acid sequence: CASSLPAGGIRTYEQYF.

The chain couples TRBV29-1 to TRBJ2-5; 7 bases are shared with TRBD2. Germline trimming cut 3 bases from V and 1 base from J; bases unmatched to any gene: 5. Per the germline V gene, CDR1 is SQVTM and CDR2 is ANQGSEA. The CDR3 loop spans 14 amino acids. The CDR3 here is CSVDGAGAQETQYF. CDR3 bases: TGCAGCGTTGATGGGGCGGGAGCCCAAGAGACCCAGTACTTC.

CDR3 DNA sequence: TGTGCCAGCGTTTACCCAGAGTACCAAGAGACCCAGTACTTC. This codes for CASVYPEYQETQYF. This rearrangement joins TRBV6-1 to TRBJ2-5; D not resolved. Trimming took off 8 bases at V and 0 bases at J, with 13 bases between the two ends. Germline loops: CDR1 MNHNS, CDR2 SASEGT. The CDR3 extends over 14 amino acids.

The CDR3 sequence: CACLAQGLLAFF. CDR3 in DNA: TGTGCCTGCCTTGCACAGGGTTTGTTGGCTTTCTTT. V usage is TRBV30 and J usage is TRBJ1-1; possibly TRBD1 for D (6 bases). V gave up 6 bases and J gave up 11 bases, with 19 bases separating them. There are 12 residues in the CDR3. Germline assignment: CDR1 GTSNPN and CDR2 SVGIG (reference sequence).

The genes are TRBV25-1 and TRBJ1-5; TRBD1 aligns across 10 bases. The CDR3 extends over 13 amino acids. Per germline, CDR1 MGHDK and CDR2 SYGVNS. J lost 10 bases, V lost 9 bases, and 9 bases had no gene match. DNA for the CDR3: TGTGCCAGGACAGGGGGCACCAATCTCCCCCAGCATTTT. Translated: CARTGGTNLPQHF.

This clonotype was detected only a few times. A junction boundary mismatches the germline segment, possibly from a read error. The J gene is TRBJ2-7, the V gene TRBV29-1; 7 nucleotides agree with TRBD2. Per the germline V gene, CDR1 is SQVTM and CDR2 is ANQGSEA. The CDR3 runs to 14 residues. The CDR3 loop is CATLSASGSYEQYF. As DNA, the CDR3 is TGTGCCACCCTTAGCGCTAGCGGATCCTACGAGCAGTACTTC.

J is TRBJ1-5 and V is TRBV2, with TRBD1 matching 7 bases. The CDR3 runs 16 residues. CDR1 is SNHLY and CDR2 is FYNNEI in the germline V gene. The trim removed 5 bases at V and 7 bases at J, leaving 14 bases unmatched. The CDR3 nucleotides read TGTGCCAGCAGTTTATTCGCACAGGGGAAGGGGCAGCCCCAGCATTTT. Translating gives CASSLFAQGKGQPQHF.

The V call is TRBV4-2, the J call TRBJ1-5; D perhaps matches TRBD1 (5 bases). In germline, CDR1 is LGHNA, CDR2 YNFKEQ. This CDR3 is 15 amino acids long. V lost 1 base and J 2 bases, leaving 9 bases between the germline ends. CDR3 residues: CASSQGEQGNQPQHF. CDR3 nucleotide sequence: TGTGCCAGCAGCCAAGGTGAACAGGGCAATCAGCCCCAGCATTTT.

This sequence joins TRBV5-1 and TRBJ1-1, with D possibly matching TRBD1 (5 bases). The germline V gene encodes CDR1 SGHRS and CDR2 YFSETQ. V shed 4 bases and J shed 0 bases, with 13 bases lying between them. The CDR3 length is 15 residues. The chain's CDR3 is CASSTRGGVNTEAFF. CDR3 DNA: TGCGCCAGCAGCACCAGAGGAGGGGTGAACACTGAAGCTTTCTTT. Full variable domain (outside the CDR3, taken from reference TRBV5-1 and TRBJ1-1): KAGVTQTPRYLIKTRGQQVTLSCSPISGHRSVSWYQQTPGQGLQFLFEYFSETQRNKGNFPGRFSGRQFSNSRSEMNVSTLELGDSALYLCASSTRGGVNTEAFFGQGTRLTVV.

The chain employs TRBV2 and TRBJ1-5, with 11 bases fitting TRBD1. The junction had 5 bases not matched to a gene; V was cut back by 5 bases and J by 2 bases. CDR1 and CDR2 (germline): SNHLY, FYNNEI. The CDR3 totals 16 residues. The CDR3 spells CASSWDRGGGNQPQHF. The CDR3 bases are TGTGCCAGCAGTTGGGACAGGGGGGGTGGCAATCAGCCCCAGCATTTT.

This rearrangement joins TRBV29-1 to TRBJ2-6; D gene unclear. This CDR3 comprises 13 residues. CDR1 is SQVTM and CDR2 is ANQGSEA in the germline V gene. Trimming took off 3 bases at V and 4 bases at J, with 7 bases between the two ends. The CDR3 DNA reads TGCAGCGTTGAGCTTACAGGGGCCAACGTCCTGACTTTC. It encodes CSVELTGANVLTF.

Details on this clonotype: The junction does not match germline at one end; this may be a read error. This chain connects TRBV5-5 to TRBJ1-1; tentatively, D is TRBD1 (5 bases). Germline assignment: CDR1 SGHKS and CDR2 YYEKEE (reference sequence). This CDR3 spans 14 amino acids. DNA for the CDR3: TGCGCCAGCAGCTTAATTACAGGGAACACTGAAGCTTTCTTT. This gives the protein CASSLITGNTEAFF.

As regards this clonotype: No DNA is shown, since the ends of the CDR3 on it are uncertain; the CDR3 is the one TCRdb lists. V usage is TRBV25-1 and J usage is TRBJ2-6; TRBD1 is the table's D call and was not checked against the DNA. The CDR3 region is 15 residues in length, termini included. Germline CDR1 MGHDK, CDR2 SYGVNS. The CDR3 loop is CASSEWGVGANVLTF.

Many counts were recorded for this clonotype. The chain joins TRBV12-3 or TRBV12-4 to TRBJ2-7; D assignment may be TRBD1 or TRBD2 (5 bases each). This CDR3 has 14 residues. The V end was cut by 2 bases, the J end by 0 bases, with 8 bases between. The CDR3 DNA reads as TGTGCCAGCAGTTTACGGGGCATCTCCTACGAGCAGTACTTC. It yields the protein CASSLRGISYEQYF.